The T cell receptor beta chain described here comes from a study of blood T cell repertoires in COVID-19. The wider study: Whether acute or convalescent, the COVID-19 samples came from the United States, Italy and Spain.

Original data processing: It was from reference gene primer amplification that nucleated cell counts were estimated. Assay used: immunoSEQ multiplex PCR; TCRdb lists only in-frame clones, some missing. V and J calls plus clone size are reproduced from that table; the DNA served to infer D and trimming. The table has around 230,000 clones, 87% seen once. V trimming: 5 bases; J trimming: 4 bases; junction bases outside the gene matches: 5. Germline V CDR1 and CDR2: MNHEY, SMNVEV (reference sequence). The CDR3 runs 16 residues. This TCR came from a man in his 60s who had recovered from COVID-19. Input material: peripheral blood. This sequence joins TRBV27 and TRBJ2-1; 13 bases match TRBD2. The chain's CDR3 is CASSPRTSGGYNEQFF. The CDR3 DNA reads as TGTGCCAGCAGTCCCCGGACTAGCGGGGGTTACAATGAGCAGTTCTTC.